These 18 T cell receptor beta chains share one sample of origin, sequenced in a study of T cell repertoires in cytomegalovirus infection. Using its own MiXCR run on the reads, TCRdb lists one record per CDR3 protein. The data hold approximately 350,000 distinct CDR3 sequences, with roughly 36% observed a single time. No antigens are known for them. Sequencing was performed on cultured PBMCs, taken from culture after CMV antigen stimulation. The source is a human donor in good health (CMV status not recorded). Some clones in this sample may be carry-over from other donors' samples.

The chain uses TRBV12-3 or TRBV12-4 and TRBJ2-7, with TRBD1 matching 10 bases. V lost 3 bases, J lost 2 bases, and 7 bases stayed unmatched. This CDR3 is 16 amino acids long. The CDR3 sequence: CASSFGLGQGAYEQYF. In DNA, the CDR3 is TGTGCCAGCAGTTTCGGTCTTGGACAGGGGGCCTACGAGCAGTACTTC.

This clonotype appeared once. The chain links TRBV6-5 to TRBJ2-1; 15 bases are a match to TRBD2. The V gene end was trimmed by 6 bases and the J gene end by 1 base; junction bases not matched to a gene: 10. The CDR3 loop spans 19 amino acids. CDR1 and CDR2 (germline): MNHEY, SVGAGI. CDR3 residues: CASSPRTSGRAGSYNEQFF. The CDR3 DNA reads TGTGCCAGCAGCCCCCGGACTAGCGGGAGGGCCGGGTCCTACAATGAGCAGTTCTTC.

This clonotype was counted a single time. One end of the junction is discordant with germline, which a read error may explain. The chain is built from TRBV10-3 and TRBJ1-1, with 7 bases that match TRBD1. The CDR3 consists of 11 residues. Germline lookup yields CDR1 ENHRY and CDR2 SYGVKD. The CDR3 nucleotides read TGTGCCATCAGTGAGGGACAGGACCGTCGATTC. Amino acid sequence: CAISEGQDRRF.

The rearrangement links TRBV29-1 to TRBJ2-1; 11 bases align to TRBD2. Per the germline V gene, CDR1 is SQVTM and CDR2 is ANQGSEA. This CDR3 contains 16 residues. After removal of 7 bases from V and 2 bases from J, the junction contained 10 bases not matched to a gene. The CDR3 DNA reads as TGCAGCGCCGAAGGACTAGCGGGTCACACCTACAATGAGCAGTTCTTC. It yields the protein CSAEGLAGHTYNEQFF.

The rearrangement uses TRBV19 and TRBJ2-7; D remains unclear. Per the germline V gene, CDR1 is LNHDA and CDR2 is SQIVND (reference sequence). This CDR3 has 14 residues. With 5 bases removed from V and 4 bases from J, the gap between germline ends came to 15 bases. CDR3: CASSHYLGEYEQYV. The CDR3 nucleotides are TGTGCCAGTAGTCACTATCTAGGAGAATACGAGCAGTACGTC.

The V and J genes are TRBV6-8 and TRBJ1-5; unclear D gene. This CDR3 is 17 amino acids long. The V gene's germline CDR1 is MNHGY and CDR2 SAAAGT. V was pared by 6 bases and J by 5 bases, with 23 bases between. DNA for the CDR3: TGTGCCAGCAGATTAACGTCCGGCCGTCAAACGGATCAGCCCCAGCATTTT. Translating it yields CASRLTSGRQTDQPQHF.

The gene calls are TRBV12-3 or TRBV12-4 and TRBJ2-5; the D is unclear. The length of the CDR3 is 12 residues. V lost 3 bases to trimming and J lost 5 bases, with 7 bases between them. The CDR3 sequence is CASSFGAETQYF. The CDR3 DNA reads TGTGCCAGCAGTTTTGGTGCCGAGACCCAGTACTTC.

This chain links TRBV11-3 with TRBJ2-1, with 14 bases identical to TRBD2. The germline CDR1 and CDR2 sequences are SGHNT and YENEEA. V dropped 5 bases and J dropped 7; count of bases not matched to a gene: 19. This CDR3 has 20 amino acids. CDR3 sequence (DNA): TGTGCCAGCAGCAACACGTGGAAAAGACCGGGACTAGCGGGAGTGAATGAGCAGTTCTTC. Its translation: CASSNTWKRPGLAGVNEQFF.

This rearrangement joins TRBV7-2 to TRBJ2-2; D possibly corresponds to TRBD1 (5 bases). Per the germline V gene, CDR1 is SGHTA and CDR2 is FQGNSA. Trimming removed 3 bases from V and 6 bases from J, with 14 bases in between. The CDR3 is made up of 15 amino acids. The DNA for the CDR3 is TGTGCCAGCAGCTTGCGGCAGGGTGTGGCCGGGGAGCTGTTTTTT. Translation gives CASSLRQGVAGELFF.

A few counts support this clonotype. The chain uses TRBV10-3 and TRBJ2-1; D is perhaps TRBD1 or TRBD2 (6 bases each). Trimming stripped 4 bases from V and 2 bases from J, with 12 bases between. Per the germline V gene, CDR1 is ENHRY and CDR2 is SYGVKD. The CDR3 has 15 amino acids. The CDR3 region has the DNA TGTGCCATCAGTGGACGAGGGGGGACCTACAATGAGCAGTTCTTC. Protein product: CAISGRGGTYNEQFF.

V and J are TRBV18 and TRBJ1-1; 10 bases agree with TRBD1. This CDR3 comprises 17 residues. J lost 4 bases, V lost 3 bases, and 11 bases had no gene match. CDR1 KGHSH and CDR2 LQKENI come from the germline V gene. CDR3 protein: CASSPLGTGAVSTEAFF. CDR3 DNA: TGTGCCAGCTCACCGCTTGGGACAGGGGCTGTGAGCACTGAAGCTTTCTTT.

This clonotype was seen more than once but under ten times. The chain links TRBV2 to TRBJ2-7; D possibly corresponds to TRBD1 (6 bases). Per germline, CDR1 SNHLY and CDR2 FYNNEI. This CDR3 is built from 12 residues. The V end lost 6 bases, the J end lost 3 bases, and 9 bases lay between the germline ends. The CDR3 loop reads CASRDRVYEQYV. The CDR3, as DNA: TGTGCCAGCAGGGACAGAGTCTACGAGCAGTACGTC.

This clonotype turned up a few times. The J gene is TRBJ2-3, the V gene TRBV12-3 or TRBV12-4; D gene uncertain. The germline V and J ends were trimmed by 3 bases and 2 bases, with 15 bases remaining between them. This CDR3 has 16 amino acids. The CDR3: CASSFLIQPSTDTQYF. CDR3 DNA sequence: TGTGCCAGCAGTTTCCTTATACAGCCCTCCACAGATACGCAGTATTTT.

This chain joins TRBV27 and TRBJ2-2, with unresolved D. Trimming took off 8 bases at V and 1 base at J, with 11 bases between the two ends. CDR1 and CDR2 from the germline V gene are MNHEY and SMNVEV (reference sequence). This CDR3 spans 14 amino acids. CDR3 residues: CASLPRWNTGELFF. Here the CDR3 DNA reads TGTGCCAGCCTACCTAGGTGGAACACCGGGGAGCTGTTTTTT.

This sequence joins TRBV12-3 or TRBV12-4 and TRBJ1-2, with D possibly being TRBD1 (5 bases). This CDR3 has 13 amino acids. The V end lost 4 bases, the J end lost 4 bases, and 10 bases lay between the germline ends. The CDR3 nucleotides read TGTGCCAGCAGTTCGGGACCCCCCTATGGCTACACCTTC. It specifies CASSSGPPYGYTF.

Comment on this clonotype: One end of the junction fails to match germline, which may point to a read error. The genes are TRBV27 and TRBJ2-1; D tentatively fits TRBD1 or TRBD2 (5 bases each). The CDR3 runs 15 residues. Germline V gene lookup returns CDR1 MNHEY and CDR2 SMNVEV (reference sequence). CDR3 in DNA: TGTACCAGCGGCCCCGGGACGGGGACCTACAATGAGCAGTTCTTC. Translated, it gives CTSGPGTGTYNEQFF.

The chain couples TRBV3-1 to TRBJ1-6; D unclear. CDR3 length: 17 residues. Trimming removed 4 bases from V and 7 bases from J, with 20 bases in between. Germline V CDR1 and CDR2: LGHDT, YNNKEL (reference sequence). The CDR3 is CASSPTAGRGYNSPLHF. The CDR3 nucleotides read TGTGCCAGCAGCCCAACCGCGGGGAGAGGGTACAATTCACCCCTCCACTTT.

V is TRBV19 and J is TRBJ1-5, with 10 bases lining up with TRBD1. The V and J ends lost 6 bases and 2 bases, in that order; junction bases with no gene match: 13. Germline CDR1 is LNHDA and CDR2 is SQIVND (reference sequence). The CDR3 consists of 18 residues. CDR3 DNA sequence: TGTGCCAGTAGATGGGGACAGGGGAGGTTTAGCGGCAATCAGCCCCAGCATTTT. Translated: CASRWGQGRFSGNQPQHF.